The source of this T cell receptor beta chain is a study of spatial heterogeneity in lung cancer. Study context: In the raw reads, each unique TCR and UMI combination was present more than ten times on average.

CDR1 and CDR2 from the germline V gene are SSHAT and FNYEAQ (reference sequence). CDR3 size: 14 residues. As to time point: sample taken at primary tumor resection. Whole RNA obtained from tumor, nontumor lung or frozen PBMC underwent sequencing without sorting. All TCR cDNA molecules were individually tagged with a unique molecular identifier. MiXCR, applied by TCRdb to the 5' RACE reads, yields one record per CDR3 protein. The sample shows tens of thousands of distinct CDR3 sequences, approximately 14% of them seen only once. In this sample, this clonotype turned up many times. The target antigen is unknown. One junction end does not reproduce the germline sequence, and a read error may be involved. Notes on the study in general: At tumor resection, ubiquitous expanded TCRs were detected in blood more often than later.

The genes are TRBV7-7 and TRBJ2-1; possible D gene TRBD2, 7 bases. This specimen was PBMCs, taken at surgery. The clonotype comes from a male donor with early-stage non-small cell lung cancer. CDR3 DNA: TGTGCTAGCAGCCCAGCCGGGGGGCCCTATGAGCAGTTCTTC. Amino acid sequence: CASSPAGGPYEQFF.